The 4 T cell receptor beta chains below were found in one sample sequenced in a study of CD8 T cells in Susac syndrome. cDNA came from around 0.5 to 1 ug RNA primed by random hexamers. In TCRdb, the immunoSEQ multiplex PCR reads were re-called with MiXCR into one record per CDR3 protein. The sample carries about 150,000 distinct CDR3 sequences, nearly 97% recorded once. Sequencing was performed on CD8+ T cells from PBMCs. Source of these receptors: a human donor with multiple sclerosis.

V usage is TRBV15 and J usage is TRBJ2-3; weak D call: TRBD2 (6 bases). This CDR3 has 15 residues. Looked up from germline, CDR1 is LNHNV and CDR2 is YYDKDF (reference sequence). V was cut by 1 base and J by 5 bases, with 13 bases left in between. CDR3 in amino acids: CATSRGGRLEDTQYF. The CDR3 nucleotides read TGTGCCACCAGCAGAGGAGGGAGGTTAGAAGATACGCAGTATTTT.

This clonotype appeared a few times. The chain combines TRBV5-4 with TRBJ2-3; D gene unclear. CDR3 length: 12 residues. Trimming pared 1 base from V and 3 bases from J, leaving 3 bases between. The germline gives CDR1 SGHNT, CDR2 YYREEE (reference sequence). Written as DNA, the CDR3 is TGTGCCAGCAGCTTGAGAACAGATACGCAGTATTTT. This translates into CASSLRTDTQYF.

The chain is built from TRBV20-1 and TRBJ1-2; the D gene is possibly TRBD1 (6 bases). The V and J ends lost 3 bases and 3 bases respectively, with 17 bases between them. CDR1 and CDR2 from the germline V gene are DFQATT and SNEGSKA (reference sequence). This CDR3 region has 15 residues. This chain's CDR3 is CSASQTTGIDYGYTF. The CDR3 coding sequence is TGCAGTGCTAGTCAGACTACAGGGATTGACTATGGCTACACCTTC.

This rearrangement joins TRBV6-2 or TRBV6-3 to TRBJ2-7; the D gene could be TRBD1 or TRBD2 (6 bases each). V was shortened by 6 bases and J by 0 bases, with 15 bases between the two germline ends. This CDR3 has 15 amino acids. Looked up from germline, CDR1 is MNHEY and CDR2 is SVGEGT. The CDR3 sequence is CASSLGGVSSYEQYV. The CDR3 DNA sequence: TGTGCCAGCAGCTTGGGGGGCGTGAGCTCCTACGAGCAGTACGTC.